The next 31 T cell receptor beta chains were all read from a single sample in a study of blood T cell repertoires in COVID-19. The method was immunoSEQ multiplex PCR; TCRdb's version includes in-frame clones alone and lacks a portion of them. The data show 57,000 or so clones, 76% seen once. Sample: peripheral blood. The receptors were sampled from a man aged 50 to 59 with active or convalescent COVID-19.

The rearrangement uses TRBV7-2 and TRBJ2-3; 13 bases are a match to TRBD2. This CDR3 contains 18 residues. V dropped 5 bases and J dropped 2; count of bases not matched to a gene: 10. In germline, CDR1 is SGHTA, CDR2 FQGNSA. The CDR3 here is CASSPRGTSGASTDTQYF. The CDR3 bases are TGTGCCAGCAGCCCTCGAGGGACTAGCGGGGCCTCCACAGATACGCAGTATTTT. The full variable domain, its missing parts supplied by reference TRBV7-2 and TRBJ2-3, is GAGVSQSPSNKVTEKGKDVELRCDPISGHTALYWYRQSLGQGLEFLIYFQGNSAPDKSGLPSDRFSAERTGGSVSTLTIQRTQQEDSAVYLCASSPRGTSGASTDTQYFGPGTRLTVL.

This clone was counted a few times. The chain has TRBV7-9 and TRBJ2-1, with D maybe TRBD2 (6 bases). This CDR3 region has 16 residues. With 0 bases removed from V and 7 bases from J, the gap between germline ends came to 16 bases. Germline V lookup: CDR1 SEHNR, CDR2 FQNEAQ (reference sequence). The CDR3 here is CASSLAGGSLWNEQFF. The CDR3 DNA is TGTGCCAGCAGCTTAGCGGGAGGCTCTCTCTGGAATGAGCAGTTCTTC.

The rearrangement joins TRBV19 to TRBJ1-1; D is uncertain. V gave up 3 bases and J gave up 7 bases, with 15 bases separating them. The germline CDR1 and CDR2 sequences are LNHDA and SQIVND (reference sequence). The length of the CDR3 is 14 residues. CDR3 sequence reads: CASSIGGGRDEAFF. DNA for the CDR3: TGTGCCAGTAGTATCGGCGGTGGGAGGGATGAAGCTTTCTTT.

V and J are TRBV7-2 and TRBJ1-2; 9 bases are a match to TRBD1. The CDR3 consists of 14 residues. Looked up from germline, CDR1 is SGHTA and CDR2 is FQGNSA. V lost 5 bases, J lost 6 bases, and 7 bases stayed unmatched. CDR3 region: CASSPWTGENGYTF. For the CDR3, the DNA is TGTGCCAGCAGCCCTTGGACAGGGGAGAATGGCTACACCTTC.

As for this clone: One end of the junction fails to match germline, which may point to a read error. The V and J genes are TRBV6-1 and TRBJ1-6, with TRBD1 matching 9 bases. Germline values: CDR1 MNHNS, CDR2 SASEGT. The CDR3 sequence is 15 residues long. The CDR3 nucleotides are TGTGCCAGCAGGGAAGGGACAGGGAGGAAATCACCCCTCCACTTT. Protein product: CASREGTGRKSPLHF.

In this sample, this clone turned up once. The chain recombines TRBV19 with TRBJ1-1, with a tentative D call TRBD1 (6 bases). CDR3 length equals 13 residues. Germline V lookup: CDR1 LNHDA, CDR2 SQIVND (reference sequence). CDR3 sequence (DNA): TGTCCCACCCAAGGGGGGGCGGGGGGGGGAGCTTTCTTT. This gives the protein CPTQGGAGGGAFF.

This chain joins TRBV19 and TRBJ1-5; D remains unclear. Germline V gene data show CDR1 as LNHDA and CDR2 as SQIVND (reference sequence). V was trimmed by 5 bases and J by 0 bases, leaving 8 bases between them. The CDR3 has 14 amino acids. This chain's CDR3 is CASSPTYSNQPQHF. The CDR3 nucleotides are TGTGCCAGTAGTCCAACCTATAGCAATCAGCCCCAGCATTTT.

The V and J genes are TRBV7-9 and TRBJ1-2; TRBD1 matches at 9 bases. CDR3 length: 14 amino acids. In germline, CDR1 is SEHNR, CDR2 FQNEAQ (reference sequence). V lost 2 bases to trimming and J lost 9 bases; unmatched junction nucleotides: 7. The CDR3 spells CASSLLGTGFSYTF. The CDR3 DNA reads as TGTGCCAGCAGCTTACTCGGGACAGGGTTTAGCTACACCTTC.

The chain combines TRBV15 with TRBJ2-3; 9 nucleotides match TRBD1. Looked up from germline, CDR1 is LNHNV and CDR2 is YYDKDF (reference sequence). The length of the CDR3 is 17 residues. The V gene end was trimmed by 1 base and the J gene end by 7 bases; junction bases not matched to a gene: 12. Written as DNA, the CDR3 is TGTGCCACCAGCAGAGTTCCAACCGGGACAGGGAGATATACGCAGTATTTT. It specifies CATSRVPTGTGRYTQYF.

This clone showed up just a few times. The chain combines TRBV11-2 with TRBJ2-2; 7 nucleotides agree with TRBD2. V lost 5 bases to trimming and J lost 2 bases; unmatched junction nucleotides: 5. Germline-derived CDR1 and CDR2 are SGHAT and FQNNGV. This CDR3 has 15 residues. The CDR3 DNA follows: TGTGCCAGCAGCCCTCTGGGACTAAACACCGGGGAGCTGTTTTTT. This sequence encodes CASSPLGLNTGELFF. Combining the CDR3 with reference TRBV11-2 and TRBJ2-2 gives the whole variable domain EAGVAQSPRYKIIEKRQSVAFWCNPISGHATLYWYQQILGQGPKLLIQFQNNGVVDDSQLPKDRFSAERLKGVDSTLKIQPAKLEDSAVYLCASSPLGLNTGELFFGEGSRLTVL.

This chain connects TRBV13 to TRBJ1-3; D gene unclear. V dropped 4 bases and J dropped 0 bases, with 7 bases sitting between them. The CDR3 spans 14 residues. Germline loops: CDR1 PRHDT, CDR2 FYEKMQ (reference sequence). DNA for the CDR3: TGTGCCAGCAGCTCGGTCGGCTCTGGAAACACCATATATTTT. Translated, it gives CASSSVGSGNTIYF.

The V call is TRBV5-1, the J call TRBJ1-2; a weak D match, TRBD1 (6 bases). The CDR3 spans 14 residues. The germline CDR1 and CDR2 sequences are SGHRS and YFSETQ. V lost 0 bases, J lost 2 bases, and 8 bases lay in between. The CDR3 nucleotides read TGCGCCAGCAGCTTGGGGGGGCAGAACTATGGCTACACCTTC. Amino acid sequence: CASSLGGQNYGYTF.

J is TRBJ2-5 and V is TRBV5-1; 8 nucleotides agree with TRBD2. V gave up 4 bases and J gave up 6 bases; unmatched junction bases: 14. This CDR3 is built from 16 residues. The germline V gene has CDR1 SGHRS and CDR2 YFSETQ. In nucleotides, the CDR3 is TGCGCCAGCAGCGCCGGACCGGGACTAGGGGTCAAGACCCAGTACTTC. Amino acid sequence: CASSAGPGLGVKTQYF.

The rearrangement links TRBV29-1 to TRBJ2-1, with 8 bases fitting TRBD2. J gave up 5 bases and V 4 bases, and 10 bases lay outside the gene matches. This CDR3 contains 15 residues. Germline-derived CDR1 and CDR2 are SQVTM and ANQGSEA. The CDR3 DNA follows: TGCAGCGTTGCTCCTCCCTCTAGCGGGCACAATGAGCAGTTCTTC. Protein: CSVAPPSSGHNEQFF.

The rearrangement joins TRBV19 to TRBJ1-3; 8 bases line up with TRBD1. The CDR3 consists of 15 residues. Germline V gene lookup returns CDR1 LNHDA and CDR2 SQIVND (reference sequence). The V segment lost 8 bases and the J segment 5 bases; nucleotides outside the gene matches: 11. The CDR3 coding sequence is TGTGCCAGTCGTACCCCCGGGACAGGTAGAAACACCATATATTTT. It translates to CASRTPGTGRNTIYF. Drawing the rest from reference TRBV19 and TRBJ1-3, the complete variable domain is DGGITQSPKYLFRKEGQNVTLSCEQNLNHDAMYWYRQDPGQGLRLIYYSQIVNDFQKGDIAEGYSVSREKKESFPLTVTSAQKNPTAFYLCASRTPGTGRNTIYFGEGSWLTVV.

This rearrangement joins TRBV7-8 to TRBJ1-6; 7 bases line up with TRBD1. The length of the CDR3 is 16 residues. The germline gives CDR1 SGHVS, CDR2 FQNEAQ. J gave up 7 bases and V 1 base, and 7 bases lay outside the gene matches. The CDR3 region is CASSLEWDSGNSPLHF. Written as DNA, the CDR3 is TGTGCCAGCAGCTTAGAGTGGGACAGCGGGAATTCACCCCTCCACTTT.

This clone was counted a few times. This chain joins TRBV19 and TRBJ2-1; 7 nucleotides line up with TRBD2. Germline trimming cut 4 bases from V and 10 bases from J; bases unmatched to any gene: 7. The CDR3 length is 13 residues. In germline, CDR1 is LNHDA, CDR2 SQIVND (reference sequence). The CDR3 DNA follows: TGTGCCAGTAGTAGCGGGGGTAGAATGGAGCAGTTCTTC. The encoded protein is CASSSGGRMEQFF.

This clone has more than one count but fewer than ten. This chain links TRBV14 with TRBJ1-5; maybe TRBD1 (6 bases). CDR1 SGHDN and CDR2 FVKESK come from the germline V gene. The CDR3 has 20 amino acids. The germline V and J ends were trimmed by 2 bases and 7 bases, with 30 bases remaining between them. CDR3 bases: TGTGCCAGCAGCCAACTTTCTAAGGGGACAAGGCGCACAAAGTACCAGCCCCAGCATTTT. Protein: CASSQLSKGTRRTKYQPQHF.

This clone has just one count. The chain couples TRBV5-8 to TRBJ1-1, with 7 positions matching TRBD1. CDR1 and CDR2 (germline): SGHTS, YDEGEE. After removal of 10 bases from V and 3 bases from J, the junction contained 15 bases not matched to a gene. This CDR3 comprises 15 residues. For the CDR3, the DNA is TGTGCCGGCCTCAGGACAGGCCCGAGGCACACTGAAGCTTTCTTT. Protein sequence: CAGLRTGPRHTEAFF.

The rearrangement links TRBV5-1 to TRBJ2-3; 8 bases match TRBD2. This CDR3 is 14 amino acids long. V lost 4 bases, J lost 8 bases, and 9 bases stayed unmatched. Germline-derived CDR1 and CDR2 are SGHRS and YFSETQ. The CDR3 DNA is TGCGCCAGCAGCCCGGGACTAGGGGGATTTACGCAGTATTTT. Its translation: CASSPGLGGFTQYF.

The V call is TRBV5-1, the J call TRBJ1-5, with unresolved D. Germline-derived CDR1 and CDR2 are SGHRS and YFSETQ. V was clipped by 4 bases and J by 4 bases, with 15 bases between them. The CDR3 is 15 residues long. This chain's CDR3 is CASSTTDRRNQPQHF. DNA for the CDR3: TGCGCCAGCAGCACGACCGACCGGCGGAATCAGCCCCAGCATTTT.

The chain links TRBV7-9 to TRBJ1-6; 8 bases match TRBD1. The CDR3 runs to 15 residues. V lost 5 bases, J lost 9 bases, and 9 bases stayed unmatched. Germline-derived CDR1 and CDR2 are SEHNR and FQNEAQ (reference sequence). The CDR3 protein is CASSTLTGGSSPLHF. CDR3 in DNA: TGTGCCAGCAGCACCCTAACAGGGGGAAGTTCACCCCTCCACTTT.

This chain uses TRBV27 with TRBJ2-7; D is possibly TRBD2 (7 bases). V was trimmed by 3 bases and J by 2 bases, leaving 11 bases between them. This CDR3 has 14 residues. The germline gives CDR1 MNHEY, CDR2 SMNVEV (reference sequence). The CDR3 loop is CASSLRGPPYEQYF. The CDR3 region has the DNA TGTGCCAGCAGTTTGCGGGGGCCTCCCTACGAGCAGTACTTC.

The chain is built from TRBV5-1 and TRBJ2-5, with D maybe TRBD2 (6 bases). CDR1 and CDR2 (germline): SGHRS, YFSETQ. This CDR3 is 15 amino acids long. With 0 bases removed from V and 5 bases from J, the gap between germline ends came to 14 bases. The CDR3 reads CASSLGRDRTETQYF. Here the CDR3 DNA reads TGCGCCAGCAGCTTGGGGCGGGACCGGACGGAGACCCAGTACTTC.

This sequence joins TRBV7-6 and TRBJ2-5; 7 bases align to TRBD2. Germline V gene sequence: CDR1 SGHVS, CDR2 FNYEAQ. Unmatched junction bases numbered 8, after V lost 5 bases and J lost 5 bases. The length of the CDR3 is 14 residues. CDR3 in amino acids: CASSPGLDRETQYF. The CDR3, as DNA: TGTGCCAGCAGCCCCGGACTAGATCGGGAGACCCAGTACTTC.

The chain joins TRBV29-1 to TRBJ1-1; D is possibly TRBD1 (6 bases). V lost 7 bases, J lost 1 base, and 16 bases lay in between. This CDR3 region has 14 residues. CDR1 and CDR2 (germline): SQVTM, ANQGSEA. The CDR3 loop reads CSASEGGRNTEAFF. The CDR3 region has the DNA TGCAGCGCATCGGAGGGGGGGAGGAACACTGAAGCTTTCTTT.

The chain recombines TRBV7-2 with TRBJ2-7; a possible D gene is TRBD1 (6 bases). Germline assignment: CDR1 SGHTA and CDR2 FQGNSA. The CDR3 sequence is 15 residues long. V was trimmed by 5 bases and J by 4 bases, leaving 18 bases between them. The CDR3 protein is CASSPQSTGEYEQYF. CDR3 in DNA: TGTGCCAGCAGCCCTCAATCGACAGGAGAGTACGAGCAGTACTTC.

Notes on this clone: This sample also contains other DNA sequences that code for the same CDR3. This chain joins TRBV7-8 and TRBJ2-5; 8 bases agree with TRBD2. CDR3 length: 15 residues. Trimming took 2 bases from V and 4 from J; bases not matched to a gene: 6. CDR1 is SGHVS, CDR2 FQNEAQ, per germline. The CDR3 region has the DNA TGTGCCAGCAGCTTACAACGGGGGGGCCGAGAGACCCAGTACTTC. Its translation is CASSLQRGGRETQYF.

The chain couples TRBV5-1 to TRBJ2-5; 9 positions agree with TRBD1. V was clipped by 4 bases and J by 2 bases; unmatched bases: 9. The CDR3 loop spans 16 amino acids. The germline V gene has CDR1 SGHRS and CDR2 YFSETQ. Written as DNA, the CDR3 is TGCGCCAGCAGCCCGACCGGGACAGGGTGGCAAGAGACCCAGTACTTC. It is translated as CASSPTGTGWQETQYF.

The V call is TRBV6-5, the J call TRBJ2-7; maybe TRBD1 (5 bases). Trimming pared 2 bases from V and 2 bases from J, leaving 10 bases between. The germline CDR1 and CDR2 sequences are MNHEY and SVGAGI. This CDR3 has 14 residues. CDR3 nucleotide sequence: TGTGCCAGCAGTTACCGGCAGGGTCCCTACGAGCAGTACTTC. Its protein product is CASSYRQGPYEQYF.

This sequence joins TRBV7-7 and TRBJ2-3; no reliable D call. Germline CDR1 and CDR2: SSHAT and FNYEAQ (reference sequence). This CDR3 region has 15 residues. V gave up 2 bases and J gave up 2 bases, with 11 bases separating them. CDR3 sequence: CASSLRGANTDTQYF. DNA for the CDR3: TGTGCCAGCAGCTTACGCGGAGCAAACACAGATACGCAGTATTTT.